This is a list of T cell receptor beta chains from one sample in a study of shared clonotypes between healthy human individuals. Clones were read by immunoSEQ multiplex PCR, and TCRdb kept only the in-frame ones, dropping some. The repertoire holds 550,000 to 700,000 clones, around three quarters seen once, with around 1.8% in the top ten. Sample: memory CD4+ T cells sorted from blood. The receptors here all came from a woman under 40 in good health. CDR3s include the opening cysteine and the closing phenylalanine or tryptophan. A D gene is named only where the DNA matches it firmly. Size values are once, few and many counts, or a class for expanded clones, and some rows have none.

v_gene	abundance	d_gene	j_gene	CDR3nt	CDR3aa
TRBV7-9	.	.	TRBJ2-7	TGTGCCAGCAGCCCAAAAATGATCGGGGGTACCTACGAGCAGTACTTC	CASSPKMIGGTYEQYF
TRBV5-6	.	.	TRBJ1-6	TGTGCCAGCAGCTTATCGGGAAATTCACCCCTCCACTTT	CASSLSGNSPLHF
TRBV9	once	TRBD2	TRBJ2-7	TGTGCCAGCAGCGCGGGGACTAGCGGGAGTATCGGGGGATACGAGCAGTACTTC	CASSAGTSGSIGGYEQYF
TRBV10-2	few	TRBD2	TRBJ2-5	TGCGCCAGTTGTCTACTAGCGGGAGCAGAGACCCAGTACTTC	CASCLLAGAETQYF
TRBV4-1	.	.	TRBJ2-5	TGCGCCAGCAGCCAGGGGGGAGCGGGTTGGGAGACCCAGTACTTC	CASSQGGAGWETQYF
TRBV10-3	.	.	TRBJ1-2	TGTGCCACCGAAGGCGGGGGGGGCGACTCCTATGGCTACACCTTC	CATEGGGGDSYGYTF
TRBV4-1	.	TRBD1	TRBJ2-2	TGCGCCAGCAGCCAAGGGCAGGGGGTCACCGGGGAGCTGTTTTTT	CASSQGQGVTGELFF
TRBV19	few	.	TRBJ2-7	TGTGCCAGTAAGCCTGCTGGGGGCGAGCAGTACTTC	CASKPAGGEQYF
TRBV6-1	.	.	TRBJ2-5	TGTGCCAGCAGTGTCTTGTACCAAGAGACCCAGTACTTC	CASSVLYQETQYF
TRBV15	.	TRBD1	TRBJ2-7	TGTGCCACCAGCGCCATTATTTTTAAGGGAGGACAGGGCTACGAGCAGTACTTC	CATSAIIFKGGQGYEQYF
TRBV29-1	.	.	TRBJ1-1	TGCAGCGTTTCATCGGGGGACACTGAAGCTTTCTTT	CSVSSGDTEAFF
TRBV2	.	TRBD2	TRBJ2-7	TGTGCCAGCAGCGCAGGACTAGCGGGGACCTACGAGCAGTACTTC	CASSAGLAGTYEQYF
TRBV4-1	.	TRBD1	TRBJ2-2	TGCGCCAGCAGCCAGCCGGACAGGGGGAACACCGGGGAGCTGTTTTTT	CASSQPDRGNTGELFF
TRBV25-1	.	.	TRBJ1-5	TGTGCCAGCAGAGCCGGGGGGCAGCCCCAGCATTTT	CASRAGGQPQHF
TRBV11-2	.	.	TRBJ2-7	TGTGCCAGCAGTAGCTCGATGGAGCAGTACTTC	CASSSSMEQYF
TRBV6-5	.	.	TRBJ1-1	TGTGCCAGCAGTTACTCGATTGGGGCCGACACTGAAGCTTTCTTT	CASSYSIGADTEAFF
TRBV11-2	many	.	TRBJ2-1	TGTGCCAGCAGCAACAGGGTCGGGGAGCAGTTCTTC	CASSNRVGEQFF
TRBV7-2	.	.	TRBJ2-3	TGTGCCAGCAGCTTAGGTCTAGAGGCAGATACGCAGTATTTT	CASSLGLEADTQYF
TRBV5-6	.	TRBD2	TRBJ2-3	TGTGCCAGCAGCTCCTCCACTAGCGGGAGGACGGATACGCAGTATTTT	CASSSSTSGRTDTQYF
TRBV14	.	TRBD2	TRBJ2-1	TGTGCCAGCAGCTTTGGCTGGCGGGAGCAATACAATGAGCAGTTCTTC	CASSFGWREQYNEQFF
TRBV6-1	.	.	TRBJ2-3	TGTGCCACCACTTCCCAAGTAACAGATACGCAGTATTTT	CATTSQVTDTQYF
TRBV19	few	.	TRBJ1-5	TGTGCCAGTACCCTCCTCGAGGGTCAGCCCCAGCATTTT	CASTLLEGQPQHF
TRBV27	.	.	TRBJ1-4	TGTGCCAGCAGTTTCCTTGGACAATCGCTTACTAATGAAAAACTGTTTTTT	CASSFLGQSLTNEKLFF
TRBV27	.	.	TRBJ2-1	TGTGCCAGCAGTACGGAAGAGCTCTCCTACAATGAGCAGTTCTTC	CASSTEELSYNEQFF
TRBV28	few	.	TRBJ2-7	TGTGCCAGCAGTTTAAAGGGGACTTTCGACGAGCAGTACTTC	CASSLKGTFDEQYF
TRBV7-2	.	.	TRBJ1-2	TGTGCCAGCAGCTTAGTGCGCAGAGGAAATGGCTACACCTTC	CASSLVRRGNGYTF
TRBV7-9	.	TRBD2	TRBJ2-3	TGTGCCAGCAGCCCCGCCGGACTAGCGGGAGTTCCAGATACGCAGTATTTT	CASSPAGLAGVPDTQYF
TRBV7-2	.	.	TRBJ2-2	TGTGCCAGCAGCTTAGCGCCCACCGGGGAGCTGTTTTTT	CASSLAPTGELFF
TRBV28	.	.	TRBJ2-3	TGTGCCAGCAGACTTGGGTCCACAGATACGCAGTATTTT	CASRLGSTDTQYF
TRBV7-8	.	.	TRBJ2-5	TGTGCCAGCAGACCTCGGGGGACTGGGGAGACCCAGTACTTC	CASRPRGTGETQYF
TRBV28	.	.	TRBJ2-5	TGTGCCAGCAGTTTAAGAGGGGCCATAAAGACCCAGTACTTC	CASSLRGAIKTQYF
TRBV6-1	.	TRBD1	TRBJ2-3	TGTGCCAGCAGTGATTTCCAGGGGGCAGATACGCAGTATTTT	CASSDFQGADTQYF
TRBV11-2	.	TRBD1	TRBJ2-5	TGTGCCAGCAGCTCACAGGGGGCAGTAGAGACCCAGTACTTC	CASSSQGAVETQYF
TRBV19	.	.	TRBJ2-1	TGTGCCAGTAGTATTTTGTCGGGGAATAATGAGCAGTTCTTC	CASSILSGNNEQFF
TRBV15	.	TRBD2	TRBJ2-1	TGTGCCACCAGCAGAGATGGGAGGACTAGCTGGGGGAATGAGCAGTTCTTC	CATSRDGRTSWGNEQFF
TRBV27	.	.	TRBJ1-1	TGTGCCAGCAGTTTCCGCGGGCTCACCGGCGCTGAAGCTTTCTTT	CASSFRGLTGAEAFF
TRBV28	.	.	TRBJ1-2	TGTGCCAGCAGTCAGGGCCTAAACTATGGCTACACCTTC	CASSQGLNYGYTF
TRBV18	.	.	TRBJ2-7	TGTGCCAGCTCACAGGACGCCGGACCCTACGAGCAGTACTTC	CASSQDAGPYEQYF
TRBV9	.	.	TRBJ2-3	TGTGCCAGCAGCGTAGGAATACAGAAAGCGGGAGATACGCAGTATTTT	CASSVGIQKAGDTQYF
TRBV28	.	.	TRBJ1-2	TGTGCCAGCCAAGGTATAGGGAGGAACTATGGCTACACCTTC	CASQGIGRNYGYTF
TRBV5-4	.	.	TRBJ2-2	TGTGCCAGCAGCCCCGGGACCCTGCGCACCGGGGAGCTGTTTTTT	CASSPGTLRTGELFF
TRBV5-1	.	TRBD2	TRBJ2-7	TGCGCCAGCAGCTTCGGACTAGCGTCCTACGAGCAGTACTTC	CASSFGLASYEQYF
TRBV6-6	.	.	TRBJ2-1	TGTGCCAGCAGTAACCTAGCCAGAGCTGAGCAGTTCTTC	CASSNLARAEQFF
TRBV5-5	once	.	TRBJ1-1	TGTGCCAGCAGCTTCATTCAAACTGAAGCTTTCTTT	CASSFIQTEAFF
TRBV28	.	TRBD1	TRBJ2-7	TGTGCCAGCAGCGACAACTCGGGACAGCTACACTACGAGCAGTACTTC	CASSDNSGQLHYEQYF
TRBV19	.	.	TRBJ1-4	TGTGCCAGTAGTATAGTATTCCGGGGAACTAATGAAAAACTGTTTTTT	CASSIVFRGTNEKLFF
TRBV28	few	.	TRBJ1-1	TGTGCCAGCAGCCTACCCTCTGACAGGAACACTGAAGCTTTCTTT	CASSLPSDRNTEAFF
TRBV2	.	TRBD2	TRBJ2-7	TGTGCCAGCAGTGGTTGGGTAGCGGGGTACGAGCAGTACTTC	CASSGWVAGYEQYF
TRBV7-3	.	.	TRBJ1-1	TGTGCCAGCAGCTTAATAAGCACCCGCGGTATGAACACTGAAGCTTTCTTT	CASSLISTRGMNTEAFF
TRBV30	.	TRBD2	TRBJ2-7	TGTGCCTGTCTAGCGGGCCCCTACGAGCAGTACTTC	CACLAGPYEQYF
TRBV28	many	.	TRBJ2-7	TGTGCCATTAACCGCCCCATTGTGGGTTCCTACGAGCAGTACTTC	CAINRPIVGSYEQYF
TRBV9	few	TRBD1	TRBJ2-2	TGTGCCAGCAGCGATGGGACAGGCAACACCGGGGAGCTGTTTTTT	CASSDGTGNTGELFF
TRBV28	.	.	TRBJ2-1	TGTGCCAGCAATATGGTGGGCTTAAGAAATGAGCAGTTCTTC	CASNMVGLRNEQFF
TRBV5-1	.	.	TRBJ1-1	TGCGCCAGCAGCTTCGGGGGGTCAGCTGAAGCTTTCTTT	CASSFGGSAEAFF
TRBV30	.	.	TRBJ1-5	TGTGCCTGGAGTGTAAGAGATAATCAGCCCCAGCATTTT	CAWSVRDNQPQHF
TRBV30	.	.	TRBJ1-5	TGTGCCTGGACCCACCCAGGGCCCAGGGGCAAGTGGAGCAATCAGCCCCAGCATTTT	CAWTHPGPRGKWSNQPQHF
TRBV19	many	TRBD1	TRBJ1-1	TGTGCCAGTAGTCTCGACAGGGGGAGGACTGAAGCTTTCTTT	CASSLDRGRTEAFF
TRBV19	.	.	TRBJ2-2	TGTGCCAGTAGTATCGGACTGATCTATCCCACCGGGGAGCTGTTTTTT	CASSIGLIYPTGELFF
TRBV27	.	TRBD2	TRBJ2-7	TGTGCCAGCAGTCCCCGGACTAGCGGGAGTCTCCACGAGCAGTACTTC	CASSPRTSGSLHEQYF
TRBV28	.	.	TRBJ1-3	TGTGCCAGCAGCACTCTCAGCTCTGGAAACACCATATATTTT	CASSTLSSGNTIYF